The clone carrying this T cell receptor beta chain was observed a single time. These data are taken from a study of blood T cell repertoires in COVID-19. V trimming: 0 bases; J trimming: 0 bases; junction bases outside the gene matches: 4. Germline CDR1 LGHDT, CDR2 YNNKEL (reference sequence). The CDR3 sequence is 17 residues long. The assay was immunoSEQ multiplex PCR, and TCRdb's table has in-frame clones only and misses some. In the table there are some 250,000 clones, 85% to 90% of which are singletons. Cohort placement rested on clinical history that participants reported themselves. The recovered donors of Cohort 3 showed two negative PCRs, clearance, or symptom resolution.

This sequence joins TRBV3-1 (or the pseudogene TRBV3-2) and TRBJ2-3; 9 bases are shared with TRBD2. The sample consisted of PBMCs or T cells enriched from blood (not recorded which). The sequence derives from a young man who had recovered from COVID-19. CDR3 coding DNA: TGTGCCAGCAGCCAAGATCCCCTAGCGGGGAGCACAGATACGCAGTATTTT. Amino acids: CASSQDPLAGSTDTQYF.